The sequence of this T cell receptor beta chain was determined in a study of memory CD4+ T cells and cytomegalovirus serostatus. Overall study results and limits: Each of approximately 63 CMV-associated TCRbeta sequences occurred in one to five individuals.

The method was immunoSEQ multiplex PCR; TCRdb's version includes in-frame clones alone and lacks a portion of them. The sample lists under 50,000 clones; roughly 74% were seen once. The V and J ends lost 3 bases and 6 bases respectively, with 14 bases between them. CDR1 and CDR2 from the germline V gene are MRHNA and SNTAGT. CDR3 length: 15 residues. Details on this clone: What it recognizes is unknown.

Single viable CD3+CD4+CD8-CD45RO+ cells were sorted as the memory CD4+ T cells. Donors' CMV status reflects serum IgG against pp150, pp28, p38, p52. J is TRBJ2-2 and V is TRBV6-4, with D perhaps TRBD2 (5 bases). The clonotype originates from an adult in good health and CMV-seropositive. Sample: memory CD4+ T cells from blood. The CDR3 here is CASSERLALPGELFF. CDR3 DNA: TGTGCCAGCAGTGAAAGGCTAGCTCTCCCCGGGGAGCTGTTTTTT.